This TCR beta chain was found in a study of T cell clonality in common variable immunodeficiency. Germline loops: CDR1 DFQATT, CDR2 SNEGSKA (reference sequence). V was shortened by 3 bases and J by 6 bases, with 10 bases between the two germline ends. This CDR3 is built from 12 residues. Patients and controls were mostly of Caucasian heritage. Only in-frame clones appear in the TCRdb table, and some are missing; sequencing was by immunoSEQ multiplex PCR. This sample carries about 35,000 clones, none of them present only once. Ten or more counts support this clone. The antigen is not known. The read halts 3 residues ahead of the CDR3 end, with the missing end drawn from the germline J gene. Study-wide points: Compared with controls, CVID subjects had fewer shared TCRbeta clones. Reportedly, TCR beta sequences from common variable immunodeficiency showed fewer deletions and N-nucleotide insertions.

The source is a person aged 18 to 75 in good health. Sample: peripheral blood mononuclear cells. V usage is TRBV20-1 and J usage is TRBJ2-3; D unresolved. CDR3 residues: CSASYRGDTQYF. The sequenced CDR3 bases are TGCAGTGCTAGCTACAGAGGTGATACG.